These 5 T cell receptor beta chains were all obtained from the same sample, sequenced in a study of control samples from healthy donors and cancer patients. Only in-frame clones appear in the TCRdb table, and some are missing; sequencing was by immunoSEQ multiplex PCR. Of 120,000 or so clones listed, approximately 89% are singletons. Specimen: blood. These receptors were collected from a man aged 55 to 70 in good health.

The chain is built from TRBV12-3 or TRBV12-4 and TRBJ1-2; D is uncertain. V lost 4 bases and J 4 bases, leaving 10 bases between the germline ends. The CDR3 totals 13 residues. CDR3 amino acids: CASSSTASYGYTF. The DNA for the CDR3 is TGTGCCAGCAGTTCCACAGCCAGCTATGGCTACACCTTC.

This clone was seen once. The chain couples TRBV19 to TRBJ1-5; 7 bases are a match to TRBD1. CDR3 size: 14 residues. Germline V gene sequence: CDR1 LNHDA, CDR2 SQIVND (reference sequence). J lost 3 bases, V lost 6 bases, and 5 bases had no gene match. CDR3 residues: CASRTGRLNQPQHF. The CDR3 bases are TGTGCCAGTAGGACAGGGCGGCTCAATCAGCCCCAGCATTTT.

This sequence joins TRBV7-2 and TRBJ1-6; D unresolved. The V gene lost 1 base and the J gene lost 9 bases, with 13 bases spanning the gap. This CDR3 has 15 amino acids. Germline V lookup: CDR1 SGHTA, CDR2 FQGNSA. The CDR3 region is CASSLVFASSSPLHF. The CDR3, as DNA: TGTGCCAGCAGCTTAGTTTTTGCAAGCAGTTCACCCCTCCACTTT.

This clone has only one observation. The J gene is TRBJ1-4, the V gene TRBV18; D is perhaps TRBD1 (5 bases). The ends were cut back, 9 bases at V and 3 bases at J, with 17 bases in the middle. Germline V gene sequence: CDR1 KGHSH, CDR2 LQKENI. CDR3 length: 15 amino acids. CDR3 in amino acids: CASYRTGAPNEKLFF. The CDR3 region has the DNA TGTGCCAGTTATCGGACCGGGGCCCCTAATGAAAAACTGTTTTTT.

The J gene is TRBJ1-1, the V gene TRBV6-2 or TRBV6-3; D not certain. Germline assignment: CDR1 MNHEY and CDR2 SVGEGT. The CDR3 is made up of 11 amino acids. Trimming took 4 bases from V and 5 from J, leaving 5 bases between them. DNA for the CDR3: TGTGCCAGCAGTTTGGGGACTGAAGCTTTCTTT. Encoded protein: CASSLGTEAFF.